The clone carrying this T cell receptor beta chain has more than one count but fewer than ten. Its antigen is undetermined. These data come from a study of T cells after yellow fever vaccination. Study results and limitations: The secondary response showed a weaker magnitude and a faster peak, day 5 versus 15. Once the booster was given, most primary-vaccination clones reappeared, at approximately 97% for CD4 and roughly 91% for CD8.

TCR cDNA, made by 5'RACE template switching, carried an added universal primer site and UMIs. Using its own MiXCR run on the 5' RACE reads, TCRdb lists one record per CDR3 protein. Found here are about 130,000 distinct CDR3 sequences, almost 9% of them singletons; the top ten hold 40%. CDR3 length: 17 amino acids. V lost 0 bases to trimming and J lost 4 bases, with 18 bases between them. The chain recombines TRBV23-1 with TRBJ1-2; D is possibly TRBD1 (5 bases). TRBV23-1 is an ORF; its function is uncertain. The source is a man between 18 and 29 years old who received the YFV17D yellow fever vaccine. Sample: CD8+ T cells sorted from PBMCs, taken on the day of the yellow fever booster vaccination. The CDR3 DNA is TGCGCCAGCAGTCAATCTCAGCTAGCAGGGTGGGCCTATGGCTACACCTTC. Translation: CASSQSQLAGWAYGYTF.